The T cell receptor beta chain under discussion was sequenced for a study of blood T cell repertoires in COVID-19. Across the whole study: Both acute and convalescent COVID-19 samples were obtained from the United States, Italy and Spain. The cDNA or gDNA used as material had been derived from T cells, B-cell-depleted T cells, or PBMCs.

Original data processing: Reference gene primers were amplified, and this amplification served to estimate nucleated cell counts. TCRdb keeps only in-frame clones here, not all; method: immunoSEQ multiplex PCR. D and trimming were read from the DNA, whereas the V and J calls and clone size are those reported in that table. The sample comprises some 100,000 clones, approximately 87% of which are singletons, and roughly a sixth rests with the top ten. The V segment lost 4 bases and the J segment 2 bases; nucleotides outside the gene matches: 6. This CDR3 is built from 15 residues. Germline-derived CDR1 and CDR2 are LGHDT and YNNKEL (reference sequence).

The sequence derives from a human donor in a cohort sampled during active COVID-19. This chain links TRBV3-1 (or the pseudogene TRBV3-2) with TRBJ2-3; 7 bases match TRBD2. Sequences were obtained from peripheral blood. CDR3 nucleotide sequence: TGTGCCAGCAGCCGCCGACTAGCAGTCACAGATACGCAGTATTTT. This translates into CASSRRLAVTDTQYF.